The clone carrying this T cell receptor beta chain was seen more than once but under ten times. Its cognate antigen is unknown. V lost 5 bases to trimming and J lost 3 bases; unmatched junction nucleotides: 13. This CDR3 has 16 amino acids. Germline values: CDR1 SEHNR, CDR2 FQNEAQ (reference sequence). The time point is: patch test 1, 2 weeks after DPC sensitization. Treatment specified: therapeutic diphenylcyclopropenone sensitization with weekly scalp DPC. The sample belongs to a study of human T cells and chemical hapten exposure. Regarding the study as a whole: Among TCRs, those above 1 in 1000 frequency were unaffected by DPC sensitization.

TCRdb analysed the RACE reads with MiXCR anew, one entry per CDR3 protein. Seen here are 300,000 to 450,000 distinct CDR3 sequences, approximately 5% observed once, and the top ten hold 2% to 2.5%. The V and J genes are TRBV7-9 and TRBJ2-7; 7 bases are a match to TRBD2. The receptor was isolated from a woman aged 45-60 years with alopecia areata. Some clones in this sample may be carry-over from other donors' samples. The sequences come from whole blood, collected in connection with sensitization to the hapten diphenylcyclopropenone (DPC). CDR3 protein: CASSPVGGGRGYEQYF. CDR3 coding DNA: TGTGCCAGCAGCCCCGTTGGGGGGGGGAGAGGCTACGAGCAGTACTTC.